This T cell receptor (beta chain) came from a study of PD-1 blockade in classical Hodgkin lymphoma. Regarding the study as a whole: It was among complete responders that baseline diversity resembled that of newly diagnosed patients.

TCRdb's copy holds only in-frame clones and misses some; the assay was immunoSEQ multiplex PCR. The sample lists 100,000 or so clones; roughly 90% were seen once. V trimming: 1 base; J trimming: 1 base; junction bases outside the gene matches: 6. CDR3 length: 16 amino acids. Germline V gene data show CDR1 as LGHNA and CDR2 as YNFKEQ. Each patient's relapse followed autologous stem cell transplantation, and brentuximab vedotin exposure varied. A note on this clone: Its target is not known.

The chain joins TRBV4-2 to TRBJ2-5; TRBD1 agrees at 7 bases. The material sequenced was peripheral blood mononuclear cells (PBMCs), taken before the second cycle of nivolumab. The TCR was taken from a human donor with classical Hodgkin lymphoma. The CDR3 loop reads CASSQGTWDSQETQYF. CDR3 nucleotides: TGTGCCAGCAGCCAAGGCACCTGGGACAGCCAAGAGACCCAGTACTTC.